This T cell receptor (beta chain) came from a study of T cell responses to AZD1222 COVID-19 vaccine. The assay was immunoSEQ multiplex PCR, and TCRdb's table has in-frame clones only and misses some. The sample has more than 85,000 clones, about 87% seen once. The clonotype was recovered from an adult in good health. The source was peripheral blood, collected on day 0 of AZD1222 vaccination.

CDR3 region: CASSQTSVKTLYEQYF. In DNA, the CDR3 is TGTGCCAGCAGCCAAACTTCAGTCAAGACCCTCTACGAGCAGTACTTC. The chain couples TRBV14 to TRBJ2-7; D unclear. Trimming removed 2 bases at V and 3 bases at J, with 17 bases between. Germline CDR1 SGHDN, CDR2 FVKESK. This CDR3 contains 16 residues.